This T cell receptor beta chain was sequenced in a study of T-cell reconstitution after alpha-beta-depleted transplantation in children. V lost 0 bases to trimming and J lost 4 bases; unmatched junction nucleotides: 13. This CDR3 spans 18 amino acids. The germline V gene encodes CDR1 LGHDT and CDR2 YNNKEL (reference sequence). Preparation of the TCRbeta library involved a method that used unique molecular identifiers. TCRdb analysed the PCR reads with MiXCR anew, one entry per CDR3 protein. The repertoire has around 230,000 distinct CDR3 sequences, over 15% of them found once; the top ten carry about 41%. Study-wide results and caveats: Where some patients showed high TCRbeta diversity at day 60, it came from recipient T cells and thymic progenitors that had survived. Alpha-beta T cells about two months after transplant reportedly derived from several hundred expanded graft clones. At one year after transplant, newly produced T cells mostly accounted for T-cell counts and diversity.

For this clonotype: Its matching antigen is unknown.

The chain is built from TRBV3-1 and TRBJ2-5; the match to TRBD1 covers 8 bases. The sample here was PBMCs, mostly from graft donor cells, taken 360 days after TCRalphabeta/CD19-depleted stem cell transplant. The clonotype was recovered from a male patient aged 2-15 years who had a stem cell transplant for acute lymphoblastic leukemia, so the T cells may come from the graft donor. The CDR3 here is CASSQDRQGARGGETQYF. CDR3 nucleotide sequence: TGTGCCAGCAGCCAAGATCGGCAGGGGGCGCGGGGAGGAGAGACCCAGTACTTC.